Given below is one T cell receptor (beta chain) in context. Its antigen has not been determined. Base qualities are missing; no much larger clone stands one base away. The cohort comprised some 730 healthy bone marrow donors. At the time of sampling, all cohort members were nominally healthy, though unrecorded immune exposures were likely present. The donor was CMV seronegative and belonged to the group of 352 seronegative cohort members. Each donor provided a peripheral blood sample, and peripheral blood mononuclear cells were used for TCR beta sequencing. Genomic DNA was extracted from the blood cell samples with the Qiagen DNeasy Blood Extraction Kit. The data were taken from a study of cytomegalovirus exposure and HLA in healthy donors (dated by TCRdb to 2015 to 2018). Regarding the complete study: In an earlier analysis of fewer than 750 of the donors, roughly 300 Gb of sequence data and 100 million or so unique TCR beta sequences from approximately 180 million T cells were reported. An early release that covered fewer than 750 HLA-typed donors contained about 300 gigabases of sequencing data and 80 million or so unique TCR sequences. Of the roughly 400 genotyped donors, about 80% fell in the genetic ancestry cluster associated with self-reported Caucasian donors. The study aimed to test whether cataloging public T cell receptors could reveal signatures of past pathogen exposure. Using immunosequencing, the study profiled T cell repertoires from around 670 subjects and related those repertoires to cytomegalovirus serostatus. Besides the first cohort of 666 subjects, a separate validation cohort made up of 120 different subjects was used. The study combined high-throughput TCR immunosequencing, statistical association of individual TCRs with disease status, and machine learning to predict cytomegalovirus infection status. In a later analysis, previously published TCR beta repertoires from about 670 donors were re-analyzed and high-resolution HLA genotyping was added so that TCR occurrence patterns could be studied. The later analysis used no new phenotypic data to find candidate immune exposures, relying instead on TCR beta sequences and their occurrence across donors. An earlier analysis of roughly 580 of the donors used high-throughput TCR beta sequencing to judge whether each TCR beta V gene segment behaved as functional or pseudogenic. Donor age, sex, ethnicity and CMV serostatus were collected together with the repertoire data. A later genetic analysis took genome-wide SNP genotypes for about 65% of the 666 donors and used that subset as a discovery cohort. All discovery cohort repertoires had been generated using a single sequencing platform. Both class I and class II loci were covered by HLA typing, at four-digit resolution. Typing coverage varied by locus: 629-630 donors for A, B, C, DRB1 and DQB1; 500 to 550 for DQA1; 606 for DPA1; 450 to 480 for DPB1. Several DR-DQ haplotypes were treated as single units for association and clustering because of strong linkage in the cohort. Among 300 to 500 genotyped donors of the cohort, an average of about 220,000 unique TCR beta nucleotide sequences was sequenced per donor, of which about 19% were non-productive. Here is what the overall study found, with its caveats: The only immune exposure information available for the cohort was CMV serostatus. The 87-base-pair reads could not distinguish some IMGT-functional V segments, including TRBV6-2 and TRBV6-3, so those segments were excluded. Sequencing depth was assumed to be roughly uniform across donors in the presence/absence analyses, though that assumption may not hold. The sequencing pipeline was judged likely to have produced a cluster of highly shared sequence variants as a technical artifact. A few of the identified cytomegalovirus-associated TCR beta chains were confirmed in vitro to be specific for cytomegalovirus antigens. In the study, 150 to 200 TCR beta chains were listed as associated with cytomegalovirus. At a false discovery rate of 0.05, a later analysis linked 15,000 to 20,000 TCR beta sequences to specific HLA alleles. Most TCR sequences were observed very rarely across donors, whereas some public TCRs were present in many individuals. In both the original and validation cohorts, the classifier was reported to diagnose cytomegalovirus status with high specificity and sensitivity. The cohort was sequenced for TCR beta chains only, and without alpha or paired-chain data the features that could be detected were limited. In a later analysis, TCR association rates were found to vary across HLA loci, with the most associated TCRs seen for DRB1 alleles and the fewest for HLA-C alleles. A later analysis found that HLA-associated TCR beta chains were more clonally expanded and had lower generation probabilities than equally common non-associated chains. V-gene and J-gene trimming of TCR beta chains was associated with a missense DCLRE1C variant in a later genetic analysis, and the association was replicated in an independent cohort. HLA typing was unavailable for some donors at each locus, so association tests used only the typed subset. A further reported finding was that TCR beta sequences accurately predicted the HLA-A and HLA-B alleles for most subjects in the first cohort. The authors suggested that the approach could potentially be extended to other disease states and immunological phenotypes. According to a later analysis, parvovirus B19, influenza, CMV and Epstein-Barr virus appeared linked to several top co-occurrence clusters. Strong co-occurrence of HLA alleles, especially DR and DQ, made assigning TCR associations to individual alleles difficult. According to a later analysis, most CMV-associated TCR beta chains appeared to be HLA-restricted, and the HLA associations seemed to be driven largely by CMV exposure. According to a later genetic analysis, donors in an Asian-associated ancestry cluster had fewer N-insertions in productive TCRs than the approximately 700-donor mean. In an earlier analysis of 587 of the donors, most TCR beta V segments appeared in productive rearrangements about 87% or about 30% of the time, broadly matching IMGT annotations. Correlated functional status among segregating V segments might reflect linkage disequilibrium, but an unknown experimental factor could not be ruled out. Because counts were too low, seventeen rarely observed V segments, including chromosome 9 orphons, were left out of the earlier analysis of approximately 500 of the donors.

The protocol used for the library was the immunoSEQ multiplex PCR assay. A mixture of 60 forward primers for TCR Vbeta segments and 13 reverse primers for TCR Jbeta segments was used in the multiplex PCR. A multiplex PCR assay on genomic DNA amplified the CDR3 region of rearranged TCR beta genes. On the Illumina HiSeq System, the amplified TCR beta libraries were sequenced as 87-base-pair reads. From the authors' description of their analysis: Across the roughly 640 repertoires, a later analysis counted tens of millions of unique TCR beta chains, 8.5 million to 12 million of which were shared by at least two donors. To remove PCR and sequencing errors, raw reads were error-corrected and collapsed into unique sequences using a nearest-neighbor algorithm that merged closely related sequences. Alignment of CDR3 sequences to IMGT reference sequences was used to assign V, D and J gene segments. For a sequence to be retained, at least a six-nucleotide match to both a V gene segment and a J gene segment was required. A rearrangement was called productive if the CDR3 had no stop codons and remained in frame with V and J, and every other rearrangement was called non-productive. CDR3 was defined by IMGT convention, running from the second conserved V-encoded cysteine to the conserved J-encoded phenylalanine. The earlier analysis of 587 of the donors excluded any sequence lacking an unambiguous match to a single V gene segment. In an earlier analysis of approximately 610 of the donors, V segments were called functional above 56.7% productive rearrangements and were called segregating when the between-donor standard deviation exceeded 5%. A statistical classification framework was built for diagnosing cytomegalovirus status from the catalog of TCR beta chain sequences. A later analysis assigned V and J genes by comparing TCR nucleotide sequences with IMGT/GENE-DB human TR gene sequences. The TCRdist pipeline was used in a later analysis to assign CDR3 sequences and most-parsimonious VDJ recombination scenarios. In a later analysis, each TCR beta chain was defined by its CDR3 amino acid sequence together with its V-gene family, and reads lacking a unique V-gene family were excluded. A later analysis removed 592 highly shared, low-generation-probability nucleotide sequences to deal with suspected cross-contamination and a sequencing artifact. A later analysis calculated a clonal expansion index for each public chain from normalized within-repertoire ranks of inferred template counts. In a later analysis, generation probabilities were computed with a VDJ recombination model fitted to out-of-frame rearrangements, and the resulting probabilities were checked against IGoR. Hypergeometric tests were used in a later analysis to score TCR-TCR, TCR-HLA and TCR-CMV co-occurrence, with a repertoire-size bias correction applied to the TCR pairs. In a later analysis, false discovery rates were estimated by permuting HLA or CMV assignments 20 times. A later analysis grouped co-occurring TCRs with DBSCAN, adding TCRdist sequence similarity when clustering within HLA-allele-positive subsets. Co-occurrence clustering excluded repertoires with fewer than 30,000 or more than 120,000 public chains, plus five with anomalous nucleotide sharing. The table was pulled from immuneACCESS by TCRdb, which kept in-frame rearrangements only. Such tables lose some clones; where checked, under half of the loss comes from unresolved V genes, and the rest has no known cause. V and J calls plus clone size are reproduced from that table; the DNA served to infer D and trimming. The sample yields 120,000 or so clones; over 65% were counted once. The ten largest make up roughly 3.2% of the sample.

From V the trimming removes 6 bases and from J it removes 0 bases, while the gene matches leave 0 bases of the junction unaccounted for. CDR1 is given as MNHNY and CDR2 as SVGAGI, both from the germline V gene (reference sequence). The CDR3 contains 14 residues, cysteine and phenylalanine counted. Left in the record is the CDR3 DNA by itself, 42 bases read in frame from the first base. The receptor chain draws on TRBV6-6 and TRBJ1-3, with TRBD1 matching 9 junction bases. The receptor's source is a man under 40 in good health and CMV-seronegative. The sample comprised PBMCs. Read as DNA, the sequence is TGTGCCAGCAGGACAGGGGGCTCTGGAAACACCATATATTTT. It specifies CASRTGGSGNTIYF.